The 21 T cell receptor beta chains below come from one sample, sequenced in a study of cytomegalovirus exposure and HLA in healthy donors. PCR amplification relied on 60 Vbeta primers (plus 13 Jbeta primers). Sequencing was performed with immunoSEQ multiplex PCR; in TCRdb, only in-frame clones are kept and a portion is missing. The table lists 30,000 to 45,000 clones, 80% to 90% of them singletons. The sequencing sample was made of PBMCs. All receptors derive from a woman aged 40 to 55 in good health and CMV-seropositive.

About this clone itself: The sample has other DNA sequences that encode this CDR3 too. The V and J genes are TRBV4-2 and TRBJ2-5; 7 bases map to TRBD2. This CDR3 has 15 amino acids. CDR1 and CDR2 (germline): LGHNA, YNFKEQ. With V trimmed by 3 bases and J by 4 bases, 8 bases remained unmatched. The CDR3 protein is CASSQDGAGVETQYF. In nucleotides, the CDR3 is TGTGCCAGCAGCCAGGACGGGGCGGGGGTAGAGACCCAGTACTTC.

This sequence joins TRBV28 and TRBJ2-6; D may be TRBD2 (5 bases). The CDR3 totals 15 residues. Germline assignment: CDR1 MDHEN and CDR2 SYDVKM. V was clipped by 7 bases and J by 3 bases, with 13 bases between them. The CDR3 reads CASKPPGIGANVLTF. CDR3 DNA: TGTGCCAGCAAGCCACCGGGGATTGGGGCCAACGTCCTGACTTTC.

In this sample, this clone turned up once. The gene calls are TRBV9 and TRBJ1-3; D gene unclear. Germline V gene sequence: CDR1 SGDLS, CDR2 YYNGEE. Trimming removed 0 bases at V and 3 bases at J, with 4 bases between. The CDR3 totals 13 residues. CDR3 sequence (DNA): TGTGCCAGCAGCGTAGCAGGTGGAAACACCATATATTTT. Protein sequence: CASSVAGGNTIYF. Full variable domain (outside the CDR3, taken from reference TRBV9 and TRBJ1-3): DSGVTQTPKHLITATGQRVTLRCSPRSGDLSVYWYQQSLDQGLQFLIQYYNGEERAKGNILERFSAQQFPDLHSELNLSSLELGDSALYFCASSVAGGNTIYFGEGSWLTVV.

The chain recombines TRBV7-8 with TRBJ2-1, with 10 bases fitting TRBD2. V lost 1 base to trimming and J lost 10 bases; unmatched junction nucleotides: 7. The CDR3 is made up of 15 amino acids. The germline V gene has CDR1 SGHVS and CDR2 FQNEAQ. CDR3 region: CASSLGPAGGPEQFF. CDR3 DNA sequence: TGTGCCAGCAGCTTAGGGCCAGCGGGGGGGCCGGAGCAGTTCTTC.

The chain carries TRBV6-6 and TRBJ1-5, with D possibly being TRBD1 (6 bases). Trimming cost V 7 bases and J 0 bases, with 13 bases left between them. The CDR3 is 15 amino acids. Germline V lookup: CDR1 MNHNY, CDR2 SVGAGI (reference sequence). The CDR3 nucleotides read TGTGCCAGCAAAGGACAGTTGGATAGCAATCAGCCCCAGCATTTT. Residues: CASKGQLDSNQPQHF.

The rearrangement uses TRBV11-3 and TRBJ2-2, with 12 nucleotides matching TRBD2. Unmatched junction bases numbered 3, after V lost 5 bases and J lost 5 bases. The germline V gene encodes CDR1 SGHNT and CDR2 YENEEA. CDR3 length equals 15 residues. The CDR3 sequence: CASSPGTSGTGELFF. CDR3 nucleotides: TGTGCCAGCAGCCCAGGGACTAGCGGGACCGGGGAGCTGTTTTTT.

This clone was found a few times. V usage is TRBV7-2 and J usage is TRBJ2-7; 7 bases fit TRBD1. CDR1 and CDR2 (germline): SGHTA, FQGNSA. The CDR3 is made up of 15 amino acids. The V segment lost 5 bases and the J segment 3 bases; nucleotides outside the gene matches: 10. Here the CDR3 DNA reads TGTGCCAGCAGCAGAAGCCGGGACAGATACTACGAGCAGTACTTC. The encoded protein is CASSRSRDRYYEQYF.

The chain has TRBV5-1 and TRBJ2-5, with 15 bases fitting TRBD2. Per germline, CDR1 SGHRS and CDR2 YFSETQ. The CDR3 has 17 residues. V shed 0 bases, J shed 2 bases, and the junction held 2 bases outside the gene matches. The CDR3 here is CASSLGGLAGGQETQYF. CDR3 coding DNA: TGCGCCAGCAGCTTGGGGGGACTAGCGGGGGGTCAAGAGACCCAGTACTTC.

V and J are TRBV6-5 and TRBJ2-2; TRBD2 matches at 7 bases. This CDR3 is 13 amino acids long. The ends lost 11 bases at V and 4 bases at J; junction bases unmatched: 7. Germline V gives CDR1 MNHEY, CDR2 SVGAGI. DNA of the CDR3: TGTGCCGTGGGGGGGAGGAGCACCGGGGAGCTGTTTTTT. It encodes CAVGGRSTGELFF.

J is TRBJ1-5 and V is TRBV4-2, with TRBD1 as a possible D gene (6 bases). This CDR3 comprises 15 residues. Trimming pared 4 bases from V and 4 bases from J, leaving 14 bases between. Germline V gene sequence: CDR1 LGHNA, CDR2 YNFKEQ. The CDR3 DNA reads TGTGCCAGCAGCCTCCCACAGGGCGAAAATCAGCCCCAGCATTTT. Its protein product is CASSLPQGENQPQHF.

The V call is TRBV5-5, the J call TRBJ1-5, with D hard to call. V was clipped by 4 bases and J by 4 bases, with 18 bases between them. Germline V gene lookup returns CDR1 SGHKS and CDR2 YYEKEE (reference sequence). The CDR3 consists of 16 residues. In nucleotides, the CDR3 is TGTGCCAGCAGCCCGAGAGGTTCGCCGTCTAATCAGCCCCAGCATTTT. Its translation: CASSPRGSPSNQPQHF.

This clone has a handful of counts. The chain uses TRBV5-4 and TRBJ2-5; 9 positions agree with TRBD1. The CDR3 runs to 13 residues. Germline V gene sequence: CDR1 SGHNT, CDR2 YYREEE (reference sequence). Germline trimming cut 5 bases from V and 4 bases from J; bases unmatched to any gene: 3. The CDR3 nucleotides read TGTGCCAGCAGACTGGACAGGGGAGAGACCCAGTACTTC. Protein product: CASRLDRGETQYF. Variable domain in full (rest from reference TRBV5-4 and TRBJ2-5): ETGVTQSPTHLIKTRGQQVTLRCSSQSGHNTVSWYQQALGQGPQFIFQYYREEENGRGNFPPRFSGLQFPNYSSELNVNALELDDSALYLCASRLDRGETQYFGPGTRLLVL.

This clone was detected only once. The chain uses TRBV5-1 and TRBJ2-1; 11 bases match TRBD2. The CDR3 runs to 16 residues. V shed 4 bases and J 5 bases; nucleotides not matched to a gene: 8. CDR1 and CDR2 (germline): SGHRS, YFSETQ. In DNA form, the CDR3 reads TGCGCCAGCAGCATGGGTCGTAGCGGGGGGGACAATGAGCAGTTCTTC. It encodes CASSMGRSGGDNEQFF.

This clone was found once. The chain uses TRBV6-1 and TRBJ1-2; D possibly corresponds to TRBD1 (5 bases). Germline-derived CDR1 and CDR2 are MNHNS and SASEGT. V dropped 7 bases and J dropped 4 bases, with 13 bases sitting between them. This CDR3 spans 13 amino acids. As DNA, the CDR3 is TGTGCCAGCACCCCCCCGACAGTCTATGGCTACACCTTC. Translation: CASTPPTVYGYTF.

This chain uses TRBV9 with TRBJ2-5, with 7 bases matching TRBD2. V lost 0 bases, J lost 6 bases, and 5 bases stayed unmatched. Germline V CDR1 and CDR2: SGDLS, YYNGEE. The CDR3 runs 14 residues. The CDR3 reads CASSVAGEGQTQYF. CDR3 nucleotides: TGTGCCAGCAGCGTAGCCGGGGAGGGACAGACCCAGTACTTC.

This clone is a singleton in its sample. V usage is TRBV10-3 and J usage is TRBJ1-5, with a possible D match to TRBD1 (5 bases). V lost 4 bases and J lost 3, with 7 bases in between. CDR1 is ENHRY, CDR2 SYGVKD, per germline. The CDR3 runs 13 residues. CDR3 residues: CAISVTDNQPQHF. The DNA for the CDR3 is TGTGCCATCAGTGTGACAGACAATCAGCCCCAGCATTTT.

The chain recombines TRBV15 with TRBJ2-3; TRBD1 matches 7 bases. This CDR3 comprises 14 residues. Germline V gene data show CDR1 as LNHNV and CDR2 as YYDKDF (reference sequence). V was pared by 4 bases and J by 6 bases, with 7 bases of the junction left unmatched. The CDR3 DNA is TGTGCCACCAGCATCCACAGGGGTGGGGATACGCAGTATTTT. It specifies CATSIHRGGDTQYF.

The chain has TRBV6-5 and TRBJ2-1; TRBD1 might be the D (6 bases). Germline CDR1 reads MNHEY; CDR2 reads SVGAGI. V gave up 5 bases and J gave up 2 bases, with 10 bases separating them. CDR3 length: 14 residues. The chain's CDR3 is CASSPQGTYNEQFF. CDR3 DNA: TGTGCCAGCAGTCCACAGGGAACCTACAATGAGCAGTTCTTC.

The chain joins TRBV19 to TRBJ1-1, with D uncertain. Trimming shortened V by 3 bases and J by 8 bases, and 13 bases separated the two germline ends. This CDR3 contains 13 residues. Germline V gene lookup returns CDR1 LNHDA and CDR2 SQIVND (reference sequence). The CDR3 loop is CASSIGPTKEAFF. The CDR3 nucleotides are TGTGCCAGTAGTATTGGGCCCACCAAGGAAGCTTTCTTT. The full variable domain, with the rest looked up from reference TRBV19 and TRBJ1-1, is DGGITQSPKYLFRKEGQNVTLSCEQNLNHDAMYWYRQDPGQGLRLIYYSQIVNDFQKGDIAEGYSVSREKKESFPLTVTSAQKNPTAFYLCASSIGPTKEAFFGQGTRLTVV.

The rearrangement links TRBV10-3 to TRBJ2-1; 12 bases align to TRBD2. Germline trimming cut 3 bases from V and 0 bases from J; bases unmatched to any gene: 3. Per germline, CDR1 ENHRY and CDR2 SYGVKD. The CDR3 extends over 17 amino acids. CDR3 DNA sequence: TGTGCCATCAGTGACTCTAGCGGGGGGGCCTCCTACAATGAGCAGTTCTTC. It is translated as CAISDSSGGASYNEQFF.

Only one count was recorded for this clone. The chain links TRBV5-1 to TRBJ2-1, with 12 nucleotides matching TRBD2. Trimming cost V 0 bases and J 9 bases; bases outside gene matches: 10. This CDR3 is 17 amino acids long. CDR1 and CDR2 (germline): SGHRS, YFSETQ. For the CDR3, the DNA is TGCGCCAGCAGCTTGGCTCTAGCGGGGGGGCCGACGGGTGAGCAGTTCTTC. Its protein product is CASSLALAGGPTGEQFF.